Listed below are T cell receptor beta chains from one sample, sequenced in a study of technical replicates of blood from a few donors. The protocol was immunoSEQ multiplex PCR, while the TCRdb copy is restricted to in-frame clones and leaves out a portion. The table records about 98,000 clones, nearly 97% of them present only once. Sequenced material: T cells isolated from PBMCs. Source of these receptors: a human donor in good health. The CDR3 runs from the conserved cysteine through the conserved F or W. A D gene is named only where the DNA matches it firmly. For some rows the clone size is stated as once, few or many, or as a class when expanded; others skip it.

NA,TRBD2,TRBJ2-3,TRBV14,CASSRRRPAGGPNPTDTQYF,TGTGCCAGCAGCCGACGGCGGCCAGCGGGGGGCCCGAACCCCACAGATACGCAGTATTTT
NA,TRBD1,TRBJ1-6,TRBV11-3,CASSLEGQGRDSPLHF,TGTGCCAGCAGCTTAGAAGGACAGGGTAGGGATTCACCCCTCCACTTT
NA,NA,TRBJ2-3,TRBV7-9,CASSLGPAGPQYF,TGTGCCAGCAGCTTAGGTCCGGCAGGGCCGCAGTATTTT
NA,TRBD1,TRBJ2-7,TRBV10-1,CASGRDRVYEQYF,TGCGCCAGCGGCCGGGACAGGGTCTACGAGCAGTACTTC
NA,NA,TRBJ1-4,TRBV19,CASSMSDRTKLFF,TGTGCCAGTAGTATGTCTGACAGGACGAAACTGTTTTTT
NA,NA,TRBJ1-5,TRBV6-6,CASRPGERNQPQHF,TGTGCCAGCAGGCCAGGGGAGCGCAATCAGCCCCAGCATTTT
NA,NA,TRBJ2-3,TRBV5-1,CASRTGNTDTQYF,TGCGCCAGCAGGACGGGGAACACAGATACGCAGTATTTT
NA,NA,TRBJ2-7,TRBV15,CATSRDRQGGYEQYF,TGTGCCACCAGCAGAGATCGCCAGGGGGGCTACGAGCAGTACTTC
NA,TRBD1,TRBJ2-5,TRBV5-6,CASSLVTGVETQYF,TGTGCCAGCAGCTTGGTAACAGGGGTAGAGACCCAGTACTTC
NA,NA,TRBJ2-7,TRBV10-3,CAISESEGQTRYYF,TGTGCCATCAGTGAGTCGGAAGGACAGACTCGTTACTACTTC
NA,NA,TRBJ1-1,TRBV28,CASSSLDSALSTEAFF,TGTGCCAGCAGTTCCCTGGACAGCGCGCTGAGCACTGAAGCTTTCTTT
NA,NA,TRBJ1-5,TRBV6-1,CASSESGSNQPQHF,TGTGCCAGCAGTGAAAGCGGAAGCAATCAGCCCCAGCATTTT
NA,TRBD2,TRBJ2-3,TRBV29-1,CSVPAGGATDTQYF,TGCAGCGTTCCAGCGGGGGGCGCCACAGATACGCAGTATTTT
NA,NA,TRBJ1-5,TRBV6-1,CASSGGYSNQPQHF,TGTGCCAGCAGTGGGGGCTATAGCAATCAGCCCCAGCATTTT
NA,TRBD1,TRBJ1-2,TRBV19,CASSPGTEGPFGYTF,TGTGCCAGTAGTCCCGGGACAGAGGGGCCTTTTGGCTACACCTTC
NA,TRBD1,TRBJ2-3,TRBV7-6,CASSLEVQGATQYF,TGTGCCAGCAGCTTAGAAGTTCAGGGGGCTACGCAGTATTTT
once,NA,TRBJ2-7,TRBV6-1,CASSVTEGSYEQYF,TGTGCCAGCAGTGTAACGGAGGGCTCCTACGAGCAGTACTTC
once,TRBD1,TRBJ2-7,TRBV4-2,CASSHVMTGGFSYEQYF,TGTGCCAGCAGCCACGTAATGACAGGGGGCTTCTCCTACGAGCAGTACTTC
NA,TRBD1,TRBJ1-5,TRBV19,CASRNQGADGQPQHF,TGTGCCAGTAGAAATCAGGGGGCAGATGGTCAGCCCCAGCATTTT
NA,NA,TRBJ1-1,TRBV5-1,CASSLGTMTEAFF,TGCGCCAGCAGCTTGGGGACAATGACTGAAGCTTTCTTT
NA,NA,TRBJ2-1,TRBV2,CASLGKAVQKSSYNEQFF,TGTGCCTCCCTGGGAAAAGCGGTACAGAAAAGCTCCTACAATGAGCAGTTCTTC
NA,TRBD2,TRBJ2-1,TRBV27,CASSPLAGAYNEQFF,TGTGCCAGCAGTCCTCTAGCGGGTGCCTACAATGAGCAGTTCTTC
NA,TRBD1,TRBJ1-2,TRBV10-3,CAIRVVGTADYGYTF,TGTGCCATCAGGGTGGTAGGGACAGCCGACTATGGCTACACCTTC
NA,NA,TRBJ1-2,TRBV6-1,CASSFSGLYGYTF,TGTGCCAGCAGTTTCTCAGGCCTCTATGGCTACACCTTC
NA,TRBD2,TRBJ2-7,TRBV28,CASTLAGVDYEQYF,TGTGCCAGCACTTTAGCGGGAGTCGACTACGAGCAGTACTTC
NA,NA,TRBJ2-2,TRBV4-2,CASSFEQGGELFF,TGTGCCAGCAGCTTTGAACAGGGAGGGGAGCTGTTTTTT
NA,NA,TRBJ1-1,TRBV5-1,CASSSDSLNTEAFF,TGCGCCAGCAGCTCGGACAGTTTAAACACTGAAGCTTTCTTT
NA,NA,TRBJ1-1,TRBV6-6,CASGPGNTEAFF,TGTGCCAGCGGTCCGGGGAACACTGAAGCTTTCTTT
few,TRBD1,TRBJ1-4,TRBV7-9,CASSSSPGQGPIIPVF,TGTGCCAGCAGCTCTTCGCCGGGACAGGGTCCGATTATCCCCGTTTTT
NA,NA,TRBJ1-2,TRBV4-2,CASSQDRSDGYTF,TGTGCCAGCAGCCAAGATCGCAGTGATGGCTACACCTTC
NA,TRBD2,TRBJ2-1,TRBV6-1,CASSAWGGSYNEQFF,TGTGCCAGCAGTGCGTGGGGGGGCTCCTACAATGAGCAGTTCTTC
NA,NA,TRBJ2-2,TRBV27,CASAGGGGSGELFF,TGTGCCAGCGCCGGGGGCGGGGGCTCCGGGGAGCTGTTTTTT
NA,NA,TRBJ2-7,TRBV9,CASSVSAVAVQYF,TGTGCCAGCAGCGTGAGCGCCGTCGCTGTGCAGTACTTC
NA,TRBD1,TRBJ2-1,TRBV4-1,CASSQVTRGNEQFF,TGCGCCAGCAGCCAAGTAACCAGGGGGAATGAGCAGTTCTTC
NA,TRBD1,TRBJ1-4,TRBV4-2,CASSQHPGQYNEKLFF,TGTGCCAGCAGCCAGCACCCGGGACAGTATAATGAAAAACTGTTTTTT
NA,NA,TRBJ1-2,TRBV7-9,CASSLGGGQSKIGYTF,TGTGCCAGCAGCTTAGGCGGGGGCCAGTCCAAGATTGGCTACACCTTC
NA,TRBD1,TRBJ1-5,TRBV6-1,CASSLTGGNQPQHF,TGTGCCAGCAGTCTAACAGGGGGAAATCAGCCCCAGCATTTT
NA,TRBD1,TRBJ1-2,TRBV11-3,CASSQGERMNYGYTF,TGTGCCAGCAGCCAGGGGGAGAGAATGAACTATGGCTACACCTTC
NA,TRBD1,TRBJ2-7,TRBV2,CASSVQDRGTGEQYF,TGTGCCAGCAGTGTTCAGGACAGGGGGACTGGCGAGCAGTACTTC
NA,TRBD1,TRBJ1-2,TRBV28,CASSPTKRTGPDLYGYTF,TGTGCCAGCAGTCCCACCAAAAGGACAGGGCCCGACCTCTATGGCTACACCTTC
NA,TRBD1,TRBJ2-2,TRBV4-1,CASSQGQGAARELFF,TGCGCCAGCAGCCAGGGACAGGGGGCTGCCAGGGAGCTGTTTTTT